This TCR beta chain was profiled in a study of human T cells and chemical hapten exposure. Study conclusions and caveats: More PT1 expanded TCRs went with higher patch test scores.

TCRdb fed the RACE reads into MiXCR, producing one record per CDR3 protein. The sample has around 75,000 distinct CDR3 sequences, 10% seen once. This clonotype was found many times. Its antigen is currently unknown. As for time point: patch test 2, 6 weeks after DPC sensitization. The sample's treatment: therapeutic diphenylcyclopropenone sensitization with weekly scalp DPC. This CDR3 is built from 20 residues. The V and J ends lost 3 bases and 0 bases, in that order; junction bases with no gene match: 15. Germline CDR1 KGHSH, CDR2 LQKENI. The TCR was taken from a woman aged 45-59 years with alopecia areata. Some clones in this sample may be carry-over from other donors' samples. The chain carries TRBV18 and TRBJ1-5; 9 bases line up with TRBD1. The input for sequencing was whole blood, taken in connection with sensitization to the hapten diphenylcyclopropenone (DPC). CDR3 region: CASSPFPLRTGVYSNQPQHF. The CDR3 bases are TGTGCCAGCTCACCCTTCCCACTCCGGACAGGGGTTTATAGCAATCAGCCCCAGCATTTT.